The rows below give T cell receptor beta chains drawn from one sample of a study of beta chain features in type 1 diabetes. Here immunoSEQ multiplex PCR was the method, and the copy in TCRdb shows in-frame clones only, minus some. The table lists under 900,000 clones, 15% to 20% of them singletons. Material: naive CD4+ T cells from blood. These receptors all come from a woman in her late teens or twenties in good health. CDR3s include the opening cysteine and the closing phenylalanine or tryptophan. A D gene is named only where the DNA matches it firmly. Clone size appears in some rows only: once, few, many, or a class for an expanded clone.

J	size	V	D	DNA	CDR3
TRBJ1-4	few	TRBV6-6	TRBD1	TGTGCCAGCAGTTCCGTCCGGGACAGAAGAGAAAAACTGTTTTTT	CASSSVRDRREKLFF
TRBJ2-5	few	TRBV14	.	TGTGCCAGCAGCCAGAGGGACTTTCAAGAGACCCAGTACTTC	CASSQRDFQETQYF
TRBJ1-3	many	TRBV23-1	.	TGCGCCGGATCGAGGGGTGTTGGAAACACCATATATTTT	CAGSRGVGNTIYF
TRBJ2-1	few	TRBV6-6	TRBD2	TGTGCCAGCAGAAGACTAGCGGGAGGGAGCGAGCAGTTCTTC	CASRRLAGGSEQFF
TRBJ2-7	few	TRBV11-2	.	TGTGCCAGCAGCTCAAGGCCGGGAGCCAGCTCCTACGAGCAGTACTTC	CASSSRPGASSYEQYF
TRBJ2-7	few	TRBV14	.	TGTGCCAGCAGCCCCTACAGGGTTAGCGAGCAGTACTTC	CASSPYRVSEQYF
TRBJ2-7	.	TRBV6-1	.	TGTGCCAGCAGTGAAGTGCTAGCAGGAACCTACGAGCAGTACTTC	CASSEVLAGTYEQYF
TRBJ1-1	.	TRBV7-9	TRBD1	TGTGCCAGCAGTTCTACAGGGGAAGAAGCTTTCTTT	CASSSTGEEAFF
TRBJ2-1	.	TRBV29-1	TRBD2	TGCAGCGTGATACTAGCGGGAGGCCATACGAAGTTCTTC	CSVILAGGHTKFF
TRBJ1-1	few	TRBV21-1	.	TGTGCCAGCAGCGAAACAACGCCCGGGGGCGCTGAAGCTTTCTTT	CASSETTPGGAEAFF
TRBJ2-7	.	TRBV19	TRBD2	TGTGCCAGTAGTATTAGAGGCGTCGCAAGCGGGGGAACCTACGAGCAGTACTTC	CASSIRGVASGGTYEQYF
TRBJ2-7	.	TRBV5-1	TRBD2	TGCGCCAGCAGCTTGGGGACTAGCGATTTCAGCTACGAGCAGTACTTC	CASSLGTSDFSYEQYF
TRBJ2-7	.	TRBV7-2	TRBD1	TGTGCCAGCAGCTTAGGACAGGGGACCTACGAGCAGTACTTC	CASSLGQGTYEQYF
TRBJ1-5	few	TRBV19	TRBD1	TGTGCCAGTATGGGCTCGGACAGGGGGGCCGGTCAGCCCCAGCATTTT	CASMGSDRGAGQPQHF
TRBJ1-1	.	TRBV7-8	TRBD1	TGTGCCAGCAGTGGAGCAGGGGGCCTGGTGGAAGCTTTCTTT	CASSGAGGLVEAFF
TRBJ1-5	.	TRBV2	TRBD1	TGTGCCAGCAGTGAGACGGGACAGGGTTCCAATCAGCCCCAGCATTTT	CASSETGQGSNQPQHF
TRBJ2-4	few	TRBV7-9	.	TGTGCCAGCAGCAACCCGCTTGGGGGTGGCAAAAACATTCAGTACTTC	CASSNPLGGGKNIQYF
TRBJ2-7	few	TRBV18	TRBD1	TGTGCCAGCTCACCGACAGGGGCCTACGAGCAGTACTTC	CASSPTGAYEQYF
TRBJ2-5	.	TRBV6-5	.	TGTGCCAGCAGTTACGATTCTACTCAGACCCAGTACTTC	CASSYDSTQTQYF
TRBJ2-1	few	TRBV11-1	.	TGTGCCAGCAGCTTAGGGGGGCTAGGCGCCTACAATGAGCAGTTCTTC	CASSLGGLGAYNEQFF
TRBJ1-4	few	TRBV19	TRBD1	TGTGCCAGTAGTACGGGGACAGCTTCTAATGAAAAACTGTTTTTT	CASSTGTASNEKLFF
TRBJ2-7	few	TRBV6-1	.	TGTGCCATCAGGAGCGCAAGTTCCTACGAGCAGTACTTC	CAIRSASSYEQYF
TRBJ1-6	.	TRBV5-1	.	TGCGCCAGCAGCAGTGGACAACGCCATAATTCACCCCTCCACTTT	CASSSGQRHNSPLHF
TRBJ2-1	few	TRBV19	TRBD2	TGTGCCAGTATGAGGGCGGGAGGAGGGAATGAGCAGTTCTTC	CASMRAGGGNEQFF
TRBJ1-3	.	TRBV6-5	.	TGTGCCAGCAGTTACGGCGGCGCCAACTCTGGAAACACCATATATTTT	CASSYGGANSGNTIYF
TRBJ1-4	.	TRBV9	.	TGTGCCAGCAGCAGACGACCGATTAATGAAAAACTGTTTTTT	CASSRRPINEKLFF